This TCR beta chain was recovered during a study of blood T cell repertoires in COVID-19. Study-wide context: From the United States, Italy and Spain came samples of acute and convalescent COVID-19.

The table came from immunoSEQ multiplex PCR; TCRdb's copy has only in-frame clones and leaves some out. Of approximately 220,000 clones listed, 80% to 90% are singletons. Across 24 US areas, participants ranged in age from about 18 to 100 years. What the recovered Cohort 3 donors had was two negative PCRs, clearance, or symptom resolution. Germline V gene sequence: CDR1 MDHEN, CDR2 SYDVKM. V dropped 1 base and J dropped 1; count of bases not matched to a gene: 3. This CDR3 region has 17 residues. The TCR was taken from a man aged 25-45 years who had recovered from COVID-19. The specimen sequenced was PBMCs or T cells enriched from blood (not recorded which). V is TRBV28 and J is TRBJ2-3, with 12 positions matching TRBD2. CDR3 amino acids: CASSLLRLAGGTDTQYF. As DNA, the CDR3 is TGTGCCAGCAGTTTATTACGACTAGCGGGGGGCACAGATACGCAGTATTTT.